The rows below give T cell receptor beta chains drawn from one sample of a study of blood T cell repertoires in COVID-19. The protocol was immunoSEQ multiplex PCR, while the TCRdb copy is restricted to in-frame clones and leaves out a portion. The top ten hold approximately 12% of the sample, which has under 130,000 clones, over 65% seen once. The sequenced material came from peripheral blood. Receptors were obtained from a human donor in a cohort sampled during active COVID-19. The CDR3 runs from the conserved cysteine through the conserved F or W. Each record gives: CDR3 protein, CDR3 DNA, D gene, J gene, V gene, clone size. D genes are given only for firm matches. For some rows the clone size is stated as once, few or many, or as a class when expanded; others skip it.

CDR3 protein: CASSEEGQGKNIQYF
CDR3 DNA: TGTGCCAGCAGCGAAGAAGGACAGGGCAAAAACATTCAGTACTTC
D gene: TRBD1
J gene: TRBJ2-4
V gene: TRBV6-1
clone size: .

CDR3 protein: CASSPGGSYNSPLHF
CDR3 DNA: TGTGCCAGTAGCCCCGGGGGCTCCTATAATTCACCCCTCCACTTT
D gene: .
J gene: TRBJ1-6
V gene: TRBV19
clone size: few

CDR3 protein: CASSNQTSGGSSSYNEQFF
CDR3 DNA: TGTGCCAGCAGCAATCAGACTAGCGGGGGGTCGAGCTCCTACAATGAGCAGTTCTTC
D gene: .
J gene: TRBJ2-1
V gene: TRBV21-1
clone size: .

CDR3 protein: CATSDPTGGAETQYF
CDR3 DNA: TGTGCCACCAGTGACCCCACAGGGGGCGCCGAGACCCAGTACTTC
D gene: TRBD1
J gene: TRBJ2-5
V gene: TRBV24-1
clone size: .

CDR3 protein: CASSWDRGLGTDTQYF
CDR3 DNA: TGTGCCAGCAGTTGGGACAGGGGTCTCGGCACAGATACGCAGTATTTT
D gene: TRBD1
J gene: TRBJ2-3
V gene: TRBV27
clone size: .

CDR3 protein: CASSKSLSAGGDTQYF
CDR3 DNA: TGTGCCAGCAGTAAATCCCTTTCCGCGGGGGGAGATACGCAGTATTTT
D gene: TRBD2
J gene: TRBJ2-3
V gene: TRBV27
clone size: .

CDR3 protein: CARSCCGTGAYEQYF
CDR3 DNA: TGTGCCAGAAGTTGCTGTGGGACAGGCGCCTACGAGCAGTACTTC
D gene: TRBD1
J gene: TRBJ2-7
V gene: TRBV5-3
clone size: .

CDR3 protein: CASSPGGGTQYF
CDR3 DNA: TGTGCCAGCAGTCCCGGCGGGGGTACGCAGTATTTT
D gene: TRBD2
J gene: TRBJ2-3
V gene: TRBV6-6
clone size: .

CDR3 protein: CASSSTLTSDTQYF
CDR3 DNA: TGTGCCAGCAGCTCGACATTAACGTCAGATACGCAGTATTTT
D gene: .
J gene: TRBJ2-3
V gene: TRBV7-3
clone size: .

CDR3 protein: CASSRRPGGKTEAFF
CDR3 DNA: TGTGCCAGCAGCAGACGACCAGGGGGGAAGACTGAAGCTTTCTTT
D gene: TRBD1
J gene: TRBJ1-1
V gene: TRBV27
clone size: .

CDR3 protein: CASSIQGYNEQFF
CDR3 DNA: TGTGCCAGTAGTATACAGGGCTACAATGAGCAGTTCTTC
D gene: .
J gene: TRBJ2-1
V gene: TRBV19
clone size: .

CDR3 protein: CASSAAETKGSEAFF
CDR3 DNA: TGTGCCAGCAGTGCTGCTGAGACTAAGGGATCTGAAGCTTTCTTT
D gene: .
J gene: TRBJ1-1
V gene: TRBV27
clone size: once

CDR3 protein: CASSMTRSYNEQFF
CDR3 DNA: TGTGCCAGCAGTATGACAAGGTCCTACAATGAGCAGTTCTTC
D gene: .
J gene: TRBJ2-1
V gene: TRBV2
clone size: .

CDR3 protein: CASSFGLDQGNQPQHF
CDR3 DNA: TGTGCCAGCAGCTTCGGGCTGGACCAGGGGAATCAGCCCCAGCATTTT
D gene: .
J gene: TRBJ1-5
V gene: TRBV5-8
clone size: .

CDR3 protein: CAWRHNRNTGELFF
CDR3 DNA: TGTGCCTGGAGACACAACCGAAACACCGGGGAGCTGTTTTTT
D gene: .
J gene: TRBJ2-2
V gene: TRBV30
clone size: .

CDR3 protein: CASSQPPGPGEQYF
CDR3 DNA: TGTGCCAGCAGCCAACCCCCGGGCCCAGGGGAGCAGTACTTC
D gene: .
J gene: TRBJ2-7
V gene: TRBV3-1/TRBV3-2
clone size: .

CDR3 protein: CASSVTSGGPDTQYF
CDR3 DNA: TGTGCCAGTAGTGTAACTAGCGGGGGGCCAGATACGCAGTATTTT
D gene: TRBD2
J gene: TRBJ2-3
V gene: TRBV19
clone size: few

CDR3 protein: CASSYSGARTEAFF
CDR3 DNA: TGTGCCAGCAGTTACTCGGGGGCGCGAACTGAAGCTTTCTTT
D gene: .
J gene: TRBJ1-1
V gene: TRBV6-5
clone size: .

CDR3 protein: CASSPGPQGYTEAFF
CDR3 DNA: TGCGCCAGCAGCCCGGGCCCACAGGGATACACTGAAGCTTTCTTT
D gene: .
J gene: TRBJ1-1
V gene: TRBV10-1
clone size: once

CDR3 protein: CASSSGLAGTYEQYF
CDR3 DNA: TGTGCCAGCAGCTCAGGACTAGCGGGAACCTACGAGCAGTACTTC
D gene: TRBD2
J gene: TRBJ2-7
V gene: TRBV11-2
clone size: .

CDR3 protein: CAWTGGAWGTEAFF
CDR3 DNA: TGTGCCTGGACCGGTGGGGCATGGGGCACTGAAGCTTTCTTT
D gene: .
J gene: TRBJ1-1
V gene: TRBV30
clone size: .

CDR3 protein: CASSQGQGGYNEQFF
CDR3 DNA: TGCGCCAGCAGCCAGGGACAGGGTGGTTACAATGAGCAGTTCTTC
D gene: TRBD1
J gene: TRBJ2-1
V gene: TRBV5-1
clone size: .

CDR3 protein: CASSLGLNYEQYF
CDR3 DNA: TGTGCCAGCAGTTTAGGACTAAATTACGAGCAGTACTTC
D gene: .
J gene: TRBJ2-7
V gene: TRBV2
clone size: .

CDR3 protein: CASSLDPGNSPLHF
CDR3 DNA: TGCGCCAGCAGCTTGGATCCGGGAAATTCACCCCTCCACTTT
D gene: .
J gene: TRBJ1-6
V gene: TRBV5-1
clone size: .

CDR3 protein: CASSSMRDSHSPLHF
CDR3 DNA: TGTGCCAGCAGTTCTATGAGGGACAGCCATTCACCCCTCCACTTT
D gene: TRBD1
J gene: TRBJ1-6
V gene: TRBV7-8
clone size: .

CDR3 protein: CASSPHLAGPQETQYF
CDR3 DNA: TGTGCCAGCAGCCCTCACCTAGCGGGGCCCCAAGAGACCCAGTACTTC
D gene: TRBD2
J gene: TRBJ2-5
V gene: TRBV7-2
clone size: .

CDR3 protein: CASSVEAGSTEAFF
CDR3 DNA: TGTGCCAGCAGCGTAGAAGCGGGGAGCACTGAAGCTTTCTTT
D gene: .
J gene: TRBJ1-1
V gene: TRBV9
clone size: .

CDR3 protein: CASSPRPGGGADEQFF
CDR3 DNA: TGTGCCAGCAGCCCCCGCCCCGGCGGGGGGGCCGATGAGCAGTTCTTC
D gene: TRBD2
J gene: TRBJ2-1
V gene: TRBV11-2
clone size: .

CDR3 protein: CASEPTGATEAFF
CDR3 DNA: TGTGCCAGCGAGCCGACAGGGGCCACTGAAGCTTTCTTT
D gene: TRBD1
J gene: TRBJ1-1
V gene: TRBV7-9
clone size: .

CDR3 protein: CASSQGRGKAGYTF
CDR3 DNA: TGTGCCAGCAGCCAAGGTCGGGGAAAGGCTGGCTACACCTTC
D gene: .
J gene: TRBJ1-2
V gene: TRBV3-1/TRBV3-2
clone size: .

CDR3 protein: CASASGQGRAGYTF
CDR3 DNA: TGTGCTAGTGCTTCCGGACAGGGGCGCGCTGGCTACACCTTC
D gene: TRBD1
J gene: TRBJ1-2
V gene: TRBV12-5
clone size: .

CDR3 protein: CASRSDTYGYTF
CDR3 DNA: TGTGCCAGCAGATCGGACACCTATGGCTACACCTTC
D gene: .
J gene: TRBJ1-2
V gene: TRBV12-3/TRBV12-4
clone size: .

CDR3 protein: CASSLEQGMTGELFF
CDR3 DNA: TGTGCCAGCAGCTTGGAACAGGGGATGACCGGGGAGCTGTTTTTT
D gene: TRBD1
J gene: TRBJ2-2
V gene: TRBV5-6
clone size: .

CDR3 protein: CASSLGPGWTDTQYF
CDR3 DNA: TGTGCCAGCAGCTTGGGGCCAGGGTGGACAGATACGCAGTATTTT
D gene: .
J gene: TRBJ2-3
V gene: TRBV11-2
clone size: .

CDR3 protein: CASTAARQPQHF
CDR3 DNA: TGTGCCAGTACCGCAGCGAGGCAGCCCCAGCATTTT
D gene: .
J gene: TRBJ1-5
V gene: TRBV19
clone size: .

CDR3 protein: CASIDRGRSRNTIYF
CDR3 DNA: TGTGCCAGCATCGACAGGGGGCGTTCGAGAAACACCATATATTTT
D gene: TRBD1
J gene: TRBJ1-3
V gene: TRBV19
clone size: few

CDR3 protein: CASSQVILGQALEKLFF
CDR3 DNA: TGCGCCAGCAGCCAAGTAATCCTGGGACAGGCCCTGGAAAAACTGTTTTTT
D gene: TRBD1
J gene: TRBJ1-4
V gene: TRBV4-1
clone size: .

CDR3 protein: CASSLGDRGTYEQYF
CDR3 DNA: TGCGCCAGCAGCTTGGGGGACAGGGGGACCTACGAGCAGTACTTC
D gene: TRBD1
J gene: TRBJ2-7
V gene: TRBV5-1
clone size: .

CDR3 protein: CASRAPGTSNYGYTF
CDR3 DNA: TGTGCCAGCAGAGCCCCCGGGACATCTAACTATGGCTACACCTTC
D gene: .
J gene: TRBJ1-2
V gene: TRBV5-4
clone size: .

CDR3 protein: CASSLGGGIYEKLFF
CDR3 DNA: TGCGCCAGCAGCTTGGGTGGGGGGATCTATGAAAAACTGTTTTTT
D gene: .
J gene: TRBJ1-4
V gene: TRBV5-1
clone size: .

CDR3 protein: CASSTQQGAAEAFF
CDR3 DNA: TGTGCCAGCAGCACACAACAGGGGGCCGCTGAAGCTTTCTTT
D gene: TRBD1
J gene: TRBJ1-1
V gene: TRBV7-2
clone size: .

CDR3 protein: CASSSQAGDYNEQFF
CDR3 DNA: TGTGCTAGCAGCAGCCAAGCGGGGGACTACAATGAGCAGTTCTTC
D gene: TRBD2
J gene: TRBJ2-1
V gene: TRBV7-7
clone size: .

CDR3 protein: CASSLRNYGYTF
CDR3 DNA: TGTGCCAGCAGTTTACGGAACTATGGCTACACCTTC
D gene: .
J gene: TRBJ1-2
V gene: TRBV28
clone size: .

CDR3 protein: CASSQGLDRERSPLHF
CDR3 DNA: TGCGCCAGCAGCCAAGGGTTGGACAGGGAGAGATCACCCCTCCACTTT
D gene: TRBD1
J gene: TRBJ1-6
V gene: TRBV4-1
clone size: .

CDR3 protein: CASSLRLQNTGELFF
CDR3 DNA: TGCGCCAGCAGCTTAAGACTCCAGAACACCGGGGAGCTGTTTTTT
D gene: .
J gene: TRBJ2-2
V gene: TRBV5-1
clone size: .

CDR3 protein: CATSRDNGREGGYTF
CDR3 DNA: TGTGCCACCAGCAGAGATAATGGCAGAGAGGGTGGCTACACCTTC
D gene: .
J gene: TRBJ1-2
V gene: TRBV15
clone size: .

CDR3 protein: CASSLSGTALYNEQFF
CDR3 DNA: TGCGCCAGCAGCTTGAGCGGTACTGCGCTTTACAATGAGCAGTTCTTC
D gene: .
J gene: TRBJ2-1
V gene: TRBV5-1
clone size: .

CDR3 protein: CATSRVQGVNTEAFF
CDR3 DNA: TGTGCCACCAGCAGAGTACAGGGGGTTAACACTGAAGCTTTCTTT
D gene: TRBD1
J gene: TRBJ1-1
V gene: TRBV15
clone size: .

CDR3 protein: CSVDRVENIQYF
CDR3 DNA: TGCAGCGTTGACAGGGTGGAAAACATTCAGTACTTC
D gene: .
J gene: TRBJ2-4
V gene: TRBV29-1
clone size: .

CDR3 protein: CATKSEQGGTGELFF
CDR3 DNA: TGCGCCACCAAAAGCGAACAGGGGGGGACCGGGGAGCTGTTTTTT
D gene: .
J gene: TRBJ2-2
V gene: TRBV4-1
clone size: .

CDR3 protein: CASSFLVEVNTEAFF
CDR3 DNA: TGTGCCAGCAGCTTTCTAGTGGAGGTGAACACTGAAGCTTTCTTT
D gene: .
J gene: TRBJ1-1
V gene: TRBV5-6
clone size: .

CDR3 protein: CASSQERLAGGLFF
CDR3 DNA: TGTGCCAGCAGCCAAGAAAGGCTAGCGGGGGGACTGTTCTTC
D gene: TRBD2
J gene: TRBJ2-1
V gene: TRBV4-2
clone size: .

CDR3 protein: CAISDRGQDTQYF
CDR3 DNA: TGTGCCATCAGTGACAGGGGGCAAGATACGCAGTATTTT
D gene: TRBD1
J gene: TRBJ2-3
V gene: TRBV10-3
clone size: few

CDR3 protein: CASSQGLRDYSTDTQYF
CDR3 DNA: TGTGCCAGCAGCCAAGGGCTGCGGGACTATAGCACAGATACGCAGTATTTT
D gene: TRBD2
J gene: TRBJ2-3
V gene: TRBV4-2
clone size: .

CDR3 protein: CASRLHLIETQYF
CDR3 DNA: TGCGCCAGCAGGTTACATCTTATAGAGACCCAGTACTTC
D gene: .
J gene: TRBJ2-5
V gene: TRBV5-1
clone size: .